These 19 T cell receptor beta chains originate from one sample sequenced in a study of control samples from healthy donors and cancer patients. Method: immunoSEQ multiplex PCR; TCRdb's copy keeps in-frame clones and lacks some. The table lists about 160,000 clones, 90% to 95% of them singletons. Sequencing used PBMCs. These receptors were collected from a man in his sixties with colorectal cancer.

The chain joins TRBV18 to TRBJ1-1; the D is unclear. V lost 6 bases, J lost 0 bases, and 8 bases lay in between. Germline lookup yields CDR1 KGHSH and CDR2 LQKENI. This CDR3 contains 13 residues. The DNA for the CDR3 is TGTGCCAGCTCCCCTCTTATGAACACTGAAGCTTTCTTT. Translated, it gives CASSPLMNTEAFF. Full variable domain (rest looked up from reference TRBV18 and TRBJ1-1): NAGVMQNPRHLVRRRGQEARLRCSPMKGHSHVYWYRQLPEEGLKFMVYLQKENIIDESGMPKERFSAEFPKEGPSILRIQQVVRGDSAAYFCASSPLMNTEAFFGQGTRLTVV.

CDR3: CAIRTGTSTDTQYF. For the CDR3, the DNA is TGTGCCATCAGGACAGGGACGAGCACAGATACGCAGTATTTT. The chain recombines TRBV10-3 with TRBJ2-3, with 7 bases matching TRBD1. Trimming at V came to 6 bases and at J to 0 bases, leaving 3 bases not matched to a gene. The CDR3 totals 14 residues. Germline V gene data show CDR1 as ENHRY and CDR2 as SYGVKD.

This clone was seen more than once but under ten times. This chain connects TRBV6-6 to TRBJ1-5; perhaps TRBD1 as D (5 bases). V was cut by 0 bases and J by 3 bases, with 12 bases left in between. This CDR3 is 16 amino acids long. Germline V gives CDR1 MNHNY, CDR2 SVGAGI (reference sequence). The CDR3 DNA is TGTGCCAGCAGTTACTCCTCCGGGACTACCAATCAGCCCCAGCATTTT. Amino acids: CASSYSSGTTNQPQHF.

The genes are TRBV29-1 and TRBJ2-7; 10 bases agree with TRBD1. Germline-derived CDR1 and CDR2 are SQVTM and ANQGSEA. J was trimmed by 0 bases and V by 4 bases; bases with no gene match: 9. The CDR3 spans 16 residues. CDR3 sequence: CSVVRQGAAPSYEQYF. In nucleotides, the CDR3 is TGCAGCGTTGTGCGACAGGGGGCCGCCCCCTCCTACGAGCAGTACTTC.

The CDR3 protein is CASSLTLTALNTGELFF. The CDR3 coding sequence is TGTGCCAGCAGTCTCACCCTGACAGCCTTGAACACCGGGGAGCTGTTTTTT. V usage is TRBV28 and J usage is TRBJ2-2, with D maybe TRBD1 (5 bases). Germline V gives CDR1 MDHEN, CDR2 SYDVKM. This CDR3 comprises 17 residues. V was clipped by 5 bases and J by 1 base, with 17 bases between them.

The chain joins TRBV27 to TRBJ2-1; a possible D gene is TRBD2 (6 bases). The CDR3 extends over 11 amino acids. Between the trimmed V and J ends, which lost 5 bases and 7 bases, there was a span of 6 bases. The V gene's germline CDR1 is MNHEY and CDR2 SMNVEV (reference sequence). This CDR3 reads CASSRGNEQFF. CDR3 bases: TGTGCCAGCAGTCGGGGGAATGAGCAGTTCTTC.

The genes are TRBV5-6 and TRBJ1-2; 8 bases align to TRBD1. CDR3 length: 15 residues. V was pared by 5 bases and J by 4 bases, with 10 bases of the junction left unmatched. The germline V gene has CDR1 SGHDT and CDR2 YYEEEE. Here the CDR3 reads CASRPRPGQAYGYTF. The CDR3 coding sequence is TGTGCCAGCAGACCGCGACCGGGACAGGCCTATGGCTACACCTTC.

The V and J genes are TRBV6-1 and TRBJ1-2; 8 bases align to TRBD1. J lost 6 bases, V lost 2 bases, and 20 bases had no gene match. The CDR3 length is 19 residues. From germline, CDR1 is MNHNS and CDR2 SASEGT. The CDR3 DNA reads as TGTGCCAGCAGTGAACCCGCTCCAGGGGGCTTGTCCCCAATAGATGGCTACACCTTC. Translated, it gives CASSEPAPGGLSPIDGYTF.

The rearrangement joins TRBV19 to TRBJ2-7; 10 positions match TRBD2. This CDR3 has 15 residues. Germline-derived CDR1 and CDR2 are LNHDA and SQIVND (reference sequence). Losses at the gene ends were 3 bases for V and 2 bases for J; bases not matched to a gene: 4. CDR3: CASSMTSGPAYEQYF. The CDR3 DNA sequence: TGTGCCAGTAGTATGACTAGCGGGCCGGCCTACGAGCAGTACTTC.

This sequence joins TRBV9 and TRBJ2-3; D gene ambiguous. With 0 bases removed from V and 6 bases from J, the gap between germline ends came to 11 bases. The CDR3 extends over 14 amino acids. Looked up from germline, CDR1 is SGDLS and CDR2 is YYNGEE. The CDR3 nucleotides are TGTGCCAGCAGCGTAGCTACGGGTACGGATACGCAGTATTTT. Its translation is CASSVATGTDTQYF.

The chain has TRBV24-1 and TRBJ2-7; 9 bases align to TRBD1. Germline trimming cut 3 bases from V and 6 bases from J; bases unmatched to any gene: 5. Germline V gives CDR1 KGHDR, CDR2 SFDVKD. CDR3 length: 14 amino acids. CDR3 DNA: TGTGCCACCAGTGATGGGACAGGGTGGGGCGAGCAGTACTTC. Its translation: CATSDGTGWGEQYF.

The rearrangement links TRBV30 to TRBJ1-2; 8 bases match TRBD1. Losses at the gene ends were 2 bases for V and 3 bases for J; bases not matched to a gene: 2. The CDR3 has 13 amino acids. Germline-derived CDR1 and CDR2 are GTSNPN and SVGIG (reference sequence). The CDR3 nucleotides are TGTGCCTGGAGTATACAGGGGGACTATGGCTACACCTTC. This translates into CAWSIQGDYGYTF.

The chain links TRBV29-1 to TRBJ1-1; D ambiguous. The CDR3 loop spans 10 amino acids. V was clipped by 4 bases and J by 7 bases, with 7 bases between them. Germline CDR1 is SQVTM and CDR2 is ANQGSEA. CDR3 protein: CSVGGIEAFF. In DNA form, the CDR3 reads TGCAGCGTTGGAGGGATTGAAGCTTTCTTT.

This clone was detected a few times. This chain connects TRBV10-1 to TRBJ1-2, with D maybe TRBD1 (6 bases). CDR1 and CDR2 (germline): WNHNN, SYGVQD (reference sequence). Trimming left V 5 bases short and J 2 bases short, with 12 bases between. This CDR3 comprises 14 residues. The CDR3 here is CASSYRALNYGYTF. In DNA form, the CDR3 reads TGCGCCAGCAGTTACAGGGCCCTAAACTATGGCTACACCTTC.

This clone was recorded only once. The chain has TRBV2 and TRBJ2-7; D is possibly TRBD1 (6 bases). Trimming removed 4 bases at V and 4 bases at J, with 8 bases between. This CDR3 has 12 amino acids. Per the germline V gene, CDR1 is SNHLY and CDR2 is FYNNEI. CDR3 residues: CASSGGGYEQYF. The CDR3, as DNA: TGTGCCAGCAGTGGAGGGGGTTACGAGCAGTACTTC.

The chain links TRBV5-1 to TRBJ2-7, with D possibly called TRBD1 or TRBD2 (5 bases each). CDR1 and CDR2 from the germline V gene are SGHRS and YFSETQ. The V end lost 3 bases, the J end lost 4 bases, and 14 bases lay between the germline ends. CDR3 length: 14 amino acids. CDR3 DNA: TGCGCCAGCAGCTCCGGGACGGAGCATTACGAGCAGTACTTC. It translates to CASSSGTEHYEQYF.

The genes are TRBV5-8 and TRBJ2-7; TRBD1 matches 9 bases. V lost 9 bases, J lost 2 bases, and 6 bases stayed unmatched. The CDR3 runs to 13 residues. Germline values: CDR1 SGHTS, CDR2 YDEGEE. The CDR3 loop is CAIGTGTTYEQYF. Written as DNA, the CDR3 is TGTGCCATTGGGACAGGGACTACCTACGAGCAGTACTTC.

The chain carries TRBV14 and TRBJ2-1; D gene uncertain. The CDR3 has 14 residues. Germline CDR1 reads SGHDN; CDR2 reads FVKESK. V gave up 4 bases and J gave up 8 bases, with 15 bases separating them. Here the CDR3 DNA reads TGTGCCAGCAGCCCGTTCTCAGAGGTCGATGAGCAGTTCTTC. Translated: CASSPFSEVDEQFF. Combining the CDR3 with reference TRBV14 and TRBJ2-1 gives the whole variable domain EAGVTQFPSHSVIEKGQTVTLRCDPISGHDNLYWYRRVMGKEIKFLLHFVKESKQDESGMPNNRFLAERTGGTYSTLKVQPAELEDSGVYFCASSPFSEVDEQFFGPGTRLTVL.

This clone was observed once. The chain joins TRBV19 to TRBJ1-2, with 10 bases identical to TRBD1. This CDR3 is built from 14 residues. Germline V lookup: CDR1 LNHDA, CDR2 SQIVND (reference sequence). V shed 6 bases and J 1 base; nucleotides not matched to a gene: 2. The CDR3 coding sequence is TGTGCCAGTAGACGGACAGGGGGTAACTATGGCTACACCTTC. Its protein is CASRRTGGNYGYTF.